This is a list of T cell receptor beta chains from one sample in a study of blood T cell repertoires in COVID-19. This table comes from immunoSEQ multiplex PCR, and its TCRdb copy is limited to in-frame clones, with some not included. The sample consists of some 240,000 clones, around 81% of them appearing once. The sequenced sample was PBMCs or T cells enriched from blood (not recorded which). Receptors were obtained from a man aged 50-60 years who had recovered from COVID-19. Both conserved end residues are part of each CDR3. A D gene is named only where the DNA matches it firmly.

J	D	V	CDR3
TRBJ2-7	NA	TRBV20-1	CSASGARSPSYEQYF
TRBJ1-2	NA	TRBV20-1	CSAPGGEGYTF
TRBJ1-2	NA	TRBV21-1	CASSKARDRSCYTF
TRBJ1-2	TRBD1	TRBV29-1	CSVVSGTGDGYTF
TRBJ2-3	NA	TRBV19	CASILRGTDTQYF
TRBJ1-1	TRBD1	TRBV7-3	CASSGGGSSTEAFF
TRBJ2-1	TRBD2	TRBV7-2	CASSLVRLAGGHEQFF
TRBJ2-5	TRBD2	TRBV9	CASSVTSGGSGAQYF
TRBJ2-7	TRBD1	TRBV19	CASSYRQGRGEQYF
TRBJ1-2	NA	TRBV27	CASRTTNYGYTF
TRBJ1-5	NA	TRBV28	CASSLLGLSNQPQHF
TRBJ1-1	NA	TRBV7-2	CASSLLATSDTEAFF
TRBJ2-6	NA	TRBV4-3	CASSQDARASSGANVLTF
TRBJ2-3	NA	TRBV9	CASSVASTDTQYF
TRBJ1-1	NA	TRBV9	CASSVASPASVAFF
TRBJ2-5	TRBD2	TRBV4-1	CASSQVSGLGAKTQYF
TRBJ2-7	NA	TRBV9	CASSPVQQADEQYF
TRBJ1-1	TRBD1	TRBV19	CASSTPEGQRNTEAFF
TRBJ2-2	NA	TRBV5-4	CASSLMGDTGELFF
TRBJ2-1	TRBD2	TRBV10-2	CASRSSGGYNEQFF
TRBJ1-2	NA	TRBV2	CASSEARGYTF
TRBJ1-1	TRBD1	TRBV18	CASSPRDRGLNTEAFF
TRBJ1-6	TRBD1	TRBV19	CASSMQSGQGLHF
TRBJ2-5	NA	TRBV7-9	CASSSRNQPRRAQYF
TRBJ2-5	TRBD2	TRBV30	CAWDSGGYQETQYF